The sequence of this T cell receptor (beta chain) was determined in a study of shared clonotypes between healthy human individuals. The study's findings and limits: Across subsets, estimated richness was generally greater for naive than for memory populations.

CDR3 size: 15 residues. Per germline, CDR1 SGDLS and CDR2 YYNGEE. V lost 4 bases, J lost 8 bases, and 18 bases lay in between. Evenly divided among several immunoSEQ plates was the genomic DNA of each subset. The repertoire was sequenced with immunoSEQ multiplex PCR; TCRdb's copy has only in-frame clones and lacks some. The sample has some 2,000,000 clones, approximately 96% seen once. About this clone: What it recognizes is unknown.

What was sequenced was naive CD4+ T cells sorted from blood. Subset defined: CD45RA+ positively selected. The chain combines TRBV9 with TRBJ1-4; a weak D match, TRBD1 (6 bases). The receptor was isolated from a man aged 18 to 29 in good health. The CDR3 spells CASSLTTGVGEKLFF. For the CDR3, the DNA is TGTGCCAGCAGCCTGACGACAGGAGTGGGAGAAAAACTGTTTTTT. The whole variable domain, remainder taken from reference TRBV9 and TRBJ1-4, is DSGVTQTPKHLITATGQRVTLRCSPRSGDLSVYWYQQSLDQGLQFLIQYYNGEERAKGNILERFSAQQFPDLHSELNLSSLELGDSALYFCASSLTTGVGEKLFFGSGTQLSVL.